Presented here are 5 T cell receptor beta chains from one specimen sequenced in a study of blood T cell repertoires in COVID-19. TCRdb keeps only in-frame clones here, not all; method: immunoSEQ multiplex PCR. The data show 280,000 or so clones, approximately 89% seen once. Sequenced material: PBMCs or T cells enriched from blood (not recorded which). The receptors stem from a woman aged 45 to 65 who had been exposed to COVID-19.

The genes are TRBV18 and TRBJ1-1; TRBD1 matches at 8 bases. The V gene's germline CDR1 is KGHSH and CDR2 LQKENI. The V gene end was trimmed by 3 bases and the J gene end by 1 base; junction bases not matched to a gene: 10. The CDR3 extends over 17 amino acids. The CDR3 spells CASSPDRVGAWNTEAFF. The DNA of the CDR3 is TGTGCCAGCTCACCGGACAGGGTGGGCGCTTGGAACACTGAAGCTTTCTTT.

The J gene is TRBJ1-2, the V gene TRBV7-8, with 9 positions matching TRBD1. After removal of 5 bases from V and 3 bases from J, the junction contained 10 bases not matched to a gene. CDR1 and CDR2 from the germline V gene are SGHVS and FQNEAQ. The CDR3 sequence is 16 residues long. CDR3 residues: CASSQYRDRVDYGYTF. The CDR3 DNA reads TGTGCCAGCAGCCAGTACCGGGACAGGGTAGACTATGGCTACACCTTC.

The chain combines TRBV3-1 (or the pseudogene TRBV3-2) with TRBJ2-7, with TRBD2 matching 9 bases. The CDR3 length is 15 residues. Germline V gives CDR1 LGHDT, CDR2 YNNKEL (reference sequence). Trimming at V came to 1 base and at J to 2 bases, leaving 3 bases not matched to a gene. The CDR3 DNA reads as TGTGCCAGCAGCCAAGTAGCGGGGGCCGCCTACGAGCAGTACTTC. Its protein is CASSQVAGAAYEQYF.

The chain uses TRBV4-1 and TRBJ2-7; 7 bases fit TRBD1. V lost 3 bases and J lost 2; bases outside the gene matches: 10. There are 16 residues in the CDR3. Germline V gives CDR1 MGHRA, CDR2 YSYEKL. For the CDR3, the DNA is TGCGCCAGCAGCCAGTCTAACAGGGGACCTACCTACGAGCAGTACTTC. It yields the protein CASSQSNRGPTYEQYF.

This clone was found once. V usage is TRBV5-6 and J usage is TRBJ1-2, with a possible D match to TRBD1 (6 bases). Per the germline V gene, CDR1 is SGHDT and CDR2 is YYEEEE. V shed 6 bases and J shed 8 bases, with 26 bases lying between them. The CDR3 spans 16 residues. CDR3 in amino acids: CASIPYPTGPPGGYTF. The DNA for the CDR3 is TGTGCCAGCATCCCTTATCCGACAGGCCCTCCGGGGGGCTACACCTTC.